Sequencing of this TCR beta chain was carried out in a study of control samples from healthy donors and cancer patients. Using immunoSEQ multiplex PCR, the repertoire was profiled, and TCRdb retains in-frame clones only, with some absent. Here the sample spans 20,000 to 30,000 clones, roughly 93% being singletons. The germline V and J ends were trimmed by 2 bases and 5 bases, with 9 bases remaining between them. CDR1 and CDR2 from the germline V gene are SGHVS and FQNEAQ. The CDR3 covers 13 residues. The sequencing sample was made of PBMCs. The TCR originated in a middle-aged man with lung cancer. This chain joins TRBV7-8 and TRBJ2-5; TRBD2 is a possible D gene (6 bases). CDR3 loop: CASSLPGVETQYF. CDR3 nucleotides: TGTGCCAGCAGCTTACCGGGAGTGGAGACCCAGTACTTC.